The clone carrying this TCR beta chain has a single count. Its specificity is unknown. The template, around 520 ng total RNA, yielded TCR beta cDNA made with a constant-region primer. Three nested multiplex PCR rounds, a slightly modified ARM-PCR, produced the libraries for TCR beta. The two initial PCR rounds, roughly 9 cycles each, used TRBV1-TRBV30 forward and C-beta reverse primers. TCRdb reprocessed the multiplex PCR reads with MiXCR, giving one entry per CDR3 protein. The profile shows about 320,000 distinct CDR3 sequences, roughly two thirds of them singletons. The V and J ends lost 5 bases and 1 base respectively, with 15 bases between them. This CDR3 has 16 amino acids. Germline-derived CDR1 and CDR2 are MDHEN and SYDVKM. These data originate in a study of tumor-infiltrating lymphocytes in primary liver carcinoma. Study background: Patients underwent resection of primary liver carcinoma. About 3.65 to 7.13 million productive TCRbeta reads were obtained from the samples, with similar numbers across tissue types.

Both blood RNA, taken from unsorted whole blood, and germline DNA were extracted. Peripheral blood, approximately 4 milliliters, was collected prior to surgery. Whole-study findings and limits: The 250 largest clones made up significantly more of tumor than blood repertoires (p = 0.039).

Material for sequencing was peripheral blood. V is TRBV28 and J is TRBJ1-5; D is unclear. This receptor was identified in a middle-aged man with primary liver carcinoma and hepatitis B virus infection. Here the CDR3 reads CASSIMVLGSNQPQHF. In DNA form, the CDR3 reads TGTGCCAGCAGTATCATGGTTTTAGGGAGCAATCAGCCCCAGCATTTT. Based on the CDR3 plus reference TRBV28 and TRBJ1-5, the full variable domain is DVKVTQSSRYLVKRTGEKVFLECVQDMDHENMFWYRQDPGLGLRLIYFSYDVKMKEKGDIPEGYSVSREKKERFSLILESASTNQTSMYLCASSIMVLGSNQPQHFGDGTRLSIL.